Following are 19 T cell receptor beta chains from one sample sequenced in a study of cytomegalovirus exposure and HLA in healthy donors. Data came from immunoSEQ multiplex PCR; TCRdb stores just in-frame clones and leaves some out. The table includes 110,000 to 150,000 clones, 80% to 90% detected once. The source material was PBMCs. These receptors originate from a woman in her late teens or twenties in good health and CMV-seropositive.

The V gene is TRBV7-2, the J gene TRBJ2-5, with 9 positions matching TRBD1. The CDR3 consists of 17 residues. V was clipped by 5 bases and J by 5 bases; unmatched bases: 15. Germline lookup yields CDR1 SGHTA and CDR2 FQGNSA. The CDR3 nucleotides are TGTGCCAGCAGCATTCGGGGTCGGGACAGGGTGAGGGAGACCCAGTACTTC. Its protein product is CASSIRGRDRVRETQYF. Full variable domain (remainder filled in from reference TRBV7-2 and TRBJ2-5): GAGVSQSPSNKVTEKGKDVELRCDPISGHTALYWYRQSLGQGLEFLIYFQGNSAPDKSGLPSDRFSAERTGGSVSTLTIQRTQQEDSAVYLCASSIRGRDRVRETQYFGPGTRLLVL.

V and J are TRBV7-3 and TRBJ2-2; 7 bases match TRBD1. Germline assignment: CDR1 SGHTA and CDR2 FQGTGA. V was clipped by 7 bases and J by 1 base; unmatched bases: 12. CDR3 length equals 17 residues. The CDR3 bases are TGTGCCAGCAATCTCCAGGGGGTTTCAATGAACACCGGGGAGCTGTTTTTT. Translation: CASNLQGVSMNTGELFF.

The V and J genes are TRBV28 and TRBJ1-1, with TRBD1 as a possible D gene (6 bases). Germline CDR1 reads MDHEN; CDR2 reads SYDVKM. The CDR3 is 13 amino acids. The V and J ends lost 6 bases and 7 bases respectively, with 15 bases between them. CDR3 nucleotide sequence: TGTGCCAGCAGCCGTCCCGGACAGTTTGAAGCTTTCTTT. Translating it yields CASSRPGQFEAFF.

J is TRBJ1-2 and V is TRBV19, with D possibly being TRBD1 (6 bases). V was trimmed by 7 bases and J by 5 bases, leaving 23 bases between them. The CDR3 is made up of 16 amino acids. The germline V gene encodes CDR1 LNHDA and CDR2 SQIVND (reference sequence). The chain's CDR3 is CASKRPRRRGGYGYTF. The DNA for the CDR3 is TGTGCCAGTAAACGCCCCAGAAGGAGGGGGGGGTATGGCTACACCTTC.

Here the CDR3 DNA reads TGCGCCAGCAGCCAAGATCTTAGGAACACTGAAGCTTTCTTT. It translates to CASSQDLRNTEAFF. This rearrangement joins TRBV4-3 to TRBJ1-1; D is ambiguous. The length of the CDR3 is 14 residues. Deletions cut 0 bases from V and 1 base from J, with 6 bases between. Germline V gene lookup returns CDR1 LGHNA and CDR2 YSLEER.

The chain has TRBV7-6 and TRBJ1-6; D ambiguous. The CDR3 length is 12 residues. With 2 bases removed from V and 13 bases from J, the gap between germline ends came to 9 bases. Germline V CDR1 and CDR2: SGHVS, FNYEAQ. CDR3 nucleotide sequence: TGTGCCAGCAGCTTACATAGCGGCCCCCTCCACTTT. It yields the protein CASSLHSGPLHF.

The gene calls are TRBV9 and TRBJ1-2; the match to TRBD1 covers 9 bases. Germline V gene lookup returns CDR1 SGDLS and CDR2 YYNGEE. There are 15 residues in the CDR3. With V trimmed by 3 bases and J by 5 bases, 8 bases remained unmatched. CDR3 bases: TGTGCCAGCAGCGCAGCCCCGGGACAGGGATATGGCTACACCTTC. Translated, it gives CASSAAPGQGYGYTF.

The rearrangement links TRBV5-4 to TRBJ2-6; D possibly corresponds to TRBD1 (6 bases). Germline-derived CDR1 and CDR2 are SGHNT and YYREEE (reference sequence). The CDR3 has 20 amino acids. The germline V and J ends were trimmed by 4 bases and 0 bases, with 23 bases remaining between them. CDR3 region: CASSRNRPGEIYSGANVLTF. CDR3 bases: TGTGCCAGCAGCCGAAACCGACCAGGGGAAATTTACTCTGGGGCCAACGTCCTGACTTTC.

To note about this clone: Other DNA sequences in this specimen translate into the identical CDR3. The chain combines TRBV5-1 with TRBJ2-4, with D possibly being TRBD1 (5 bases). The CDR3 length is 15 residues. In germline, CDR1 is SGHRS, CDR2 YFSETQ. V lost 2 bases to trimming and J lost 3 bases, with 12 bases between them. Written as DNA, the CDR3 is TGCGCCAGCAGCTTATTAGGGGTGGGCAAAAACATTCAGTACTTC. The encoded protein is CASSLLGVGKNIQYF.

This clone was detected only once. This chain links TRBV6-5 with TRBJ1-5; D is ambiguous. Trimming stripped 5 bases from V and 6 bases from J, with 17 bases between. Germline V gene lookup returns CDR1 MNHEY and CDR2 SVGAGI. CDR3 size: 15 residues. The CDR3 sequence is CASSPLTGVGQPQHF. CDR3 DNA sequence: TGTGCCAGCAGTCCCCTGACCGGGGTTGGTCAGCCCCAGCATTTT.

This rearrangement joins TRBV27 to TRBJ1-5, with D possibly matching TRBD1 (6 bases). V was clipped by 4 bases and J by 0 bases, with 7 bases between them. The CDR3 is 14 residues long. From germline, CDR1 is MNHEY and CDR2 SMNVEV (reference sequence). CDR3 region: CASSWTVSNQPQHF. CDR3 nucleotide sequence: TGTGCCAGCAGTTGGACAGTTAGCAATCAGCCCCAGCATTTT.

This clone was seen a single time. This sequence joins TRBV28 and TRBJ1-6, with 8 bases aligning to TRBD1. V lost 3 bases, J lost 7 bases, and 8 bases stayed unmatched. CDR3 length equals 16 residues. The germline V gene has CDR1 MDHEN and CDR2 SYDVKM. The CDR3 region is CASSLGRGQWNSPLHF. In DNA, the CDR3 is TGTGCCAGCAGTTTGGGCAGGGGGCAATGGAATTCACCCCTCCACTTT.

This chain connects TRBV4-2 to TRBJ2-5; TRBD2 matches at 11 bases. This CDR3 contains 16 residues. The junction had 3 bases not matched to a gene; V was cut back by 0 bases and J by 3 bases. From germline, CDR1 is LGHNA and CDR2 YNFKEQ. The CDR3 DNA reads TGTGCCAGCAGCCAAGAAGTTAGCGGGGGGGAAGAGACCCAGTACTTC. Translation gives CASSQEVSGGEETQYF.

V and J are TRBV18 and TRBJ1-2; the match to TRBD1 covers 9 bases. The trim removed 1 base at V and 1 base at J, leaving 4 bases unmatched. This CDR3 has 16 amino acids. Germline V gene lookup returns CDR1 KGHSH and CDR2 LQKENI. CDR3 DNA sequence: TGTGCCAGCTCACCACAGGCGGACAGGGGTAACTATGGCTACACCTTC. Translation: CASSPQADRGNYGYTF.

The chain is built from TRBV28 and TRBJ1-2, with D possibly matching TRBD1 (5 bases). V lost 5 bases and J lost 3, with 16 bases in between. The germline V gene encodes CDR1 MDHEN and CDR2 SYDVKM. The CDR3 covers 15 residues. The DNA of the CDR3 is TGTGCCAGCAGTGGGCAAGGGGCGGGGGACTATGGCTACACCTTC. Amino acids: CASSGQGAGDYGYTF.

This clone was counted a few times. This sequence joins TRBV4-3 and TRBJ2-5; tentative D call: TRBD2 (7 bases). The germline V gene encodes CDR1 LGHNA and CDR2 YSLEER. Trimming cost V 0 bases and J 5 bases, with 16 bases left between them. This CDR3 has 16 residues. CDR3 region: CASSQDHRGGGETQYF. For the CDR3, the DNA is TGCGCCAGCAGCCAAGATCATCGCGGGGGCGGGGAGACCCAGTACTTC.

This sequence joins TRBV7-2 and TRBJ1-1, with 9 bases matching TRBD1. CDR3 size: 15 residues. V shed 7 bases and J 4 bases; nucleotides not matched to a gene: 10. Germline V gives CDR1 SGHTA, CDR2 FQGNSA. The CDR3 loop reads CASTDSQGASTEAFF. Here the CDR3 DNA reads TGTGCCAGCACCGATTCACAGGGGGCGAGCACTGAAGCTTTCTTT.

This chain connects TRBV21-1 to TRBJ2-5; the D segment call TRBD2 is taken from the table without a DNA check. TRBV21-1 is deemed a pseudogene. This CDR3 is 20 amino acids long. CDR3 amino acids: CASSTRLAGGPCALEETQYF. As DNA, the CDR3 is TGTGCCAGCAGCACCCGACTAGCGGGGGGGCCGTGCGCCCTGGAAGAGACCCAGTACTTC.

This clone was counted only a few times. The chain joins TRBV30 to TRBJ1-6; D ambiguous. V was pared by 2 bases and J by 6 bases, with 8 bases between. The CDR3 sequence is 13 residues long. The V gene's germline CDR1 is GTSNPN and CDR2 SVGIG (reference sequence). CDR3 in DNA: TGTGCCTGGAGTATTGACACTAATTCACCCCTCCACTTT. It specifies CAWSIDTNSPLHF.